This T cell receptor (beta chain) derives from a study of T cells in Graves' hyperthyroidism and ophthalmopathy. The study's findings and limits: The model predicted ophthalmopathy a median around 6.5 months before onset. A model of 13 V-J pairs discriminated ophthalmopathy from stable hyperthyroidism.

Points on this clonotype: Its specificity is unknown.

Recently diagnosed hyperthyroidism of less than 2 months' duration affected patients aged 18 to 65. The TCR beta CDR3 regions underwent amplification using RNA transcripts as the source. RT-PCR in the first round (using the HTBI primer set) targeted the TCR CDR3. TCRdb processed the multiplex PCR reads anew with MiXCR; each CDR3 protein has one entry. The sample has under 350,000 distinct CDR3 sequences, over 20% seen once; the top ten hold about 50%. This CDR3 is 17 amino acids long. Trimming at V came to 5 bases and at J to 0 bases, leaving 6 bases not matched to a gene. CDR1 and CDR2 from the germline V gene are SNHLY and FYNNEI.

The V call is TRBV2, the J call TRBJ2-2, with 10 bases that match TRBD1. Material: blood. The sequence was obtained from a woman in her fifties or sixties with Graves' hyperthyroidism. Here the CDR3 DNA reads TGTGCCAGCAGTCGGGACAGGGGTTCACCGAACACCGGGGAGCTGTTTTTT. This encodes CASSRDRGSPNTGELFF.